Below are 8 T cell receptor beta chains sequenced from a single sample in a study of cytomegalovirus exposure and HLA in healthy donors. The primer mix had 60 Vbeta and 13 Jbeta primers. Using immunoSEQ multiplex PCR, the repertoire was profiled, and TCRdb retains in-frame clones only, with some absent. The sample carries some 200,000 clones, roughly 80% recorded once. Sequencing was carried out using PBMCs. Every receptor here comes from a man aged 35 to 55 in good health and CMV-seropositive.

This CDR3 is CASSLALAGGYNEQFF. The CDR3 DNA is TGTGCCAGCAGCTTGGCACTAGCGGGGGGGTACAATGAGCAGTTCTTC. This sequence joins TRBV7-2 and TRBJ2-1, with 13 bases lining up with TRBD2. Looked up from germline, CDR1 is SGHTA and CDR2 is FQGNSA. CDR3 length: 16 residues. Trimming cost V 3 bases and J 4 bases; bases outside gene matches: 3.

The V call is TRBV7-2, the J call TRBJ1-2; TRBD1 matches 8 bases. The germline V gene encodes CDR1 SGHTA and CDR2 FQGNSA. Germline trimming cut 4 bases from V and 10 bases from J; bases unmatched to any gene: 8. CDR3 length equals 13 residues. For the CDR3, the DNA is TGTGCCAGCAGCTACTGGGACAGGCCCTACTACACCTTC. This sequence encodes CASSYWDRPYYTF.

This chain joins TRBV6-5 and TRBJ1-1; D is possibly TRBD1 (5 bases). There are 15 residues in the CDR3. The V end lost 2 bases, the J end lost 2 bases, and 12 bases lay between the germline ends. The V gene's germline CDR1 is MNHEY and CDR2 SVGAGI. CDR3 bases: TGTGCCAGCAGTTACAGACAGATTATTAACACTGAAGCTTTCTTT. Amino acid sequence: CASSYRQIINTEAFF.

This chain joins TRBV9 and TRBJ2-1, with 8 bases aligning to TRBD2. With V trimmed by 0 bases and J by 9 bases, 8 bases remained unmatched. This CDR3 has 15 amino acids. The germline V gene encodes CDR1 SGDLS and CDR2 YYNGEE. The CDR3 is CASSVVSGGPTEQFF. CDR3 DNA: TGTGCCAGCAGCGTAGTCTCGGGGGGGCCCACTGAGCAGTTCTTC.

The rearrangement joins TRBV11-3 to TRBJ2-3; the match to TRBD1 covers 9 bases. This CDR3 is 16 amino acids long. Germline assignment: CDR1 SGHNT and CDR2 YENEEA. Trimming removed 3 bases from V and 4 bases from J; junction bases left unmatched: 8. CDR3 nucleotide sequence: TGTGCCAGCAGCTTCGGACAGGGGACGGGTGCAGATACGCAGTATTTT. This sequence encodes CASSFGQGTGADTQYF.

This sequence joins TRBV7-2 and TRBJ2-7, with a tentative D call TRBD1 (7 bases). Per the germline V gene, CDR1 is SGHTA and CDR2 is FQGNSA. This CDR3 is 16 amino acids long. The V end was cut by 2 bases, the J end by 0 bases, with 14 bases between. CDR3 nucleotides: TGTGCCAGCAGCTTACCCCCAGGGGGGAGCTCCTACGAGCAGTACTTC. Translated, it gives CASSLPPGGSSYEQYF. The full variable domain, in which reference TRBV7-2 and TRBJ2-7 provide the parts outside the CDR3, is GAGVSQSPSNKVTEKGKDVELRCDPISGHTALYWYRQSLGQGLEFLIYFQGNSAPDKSGLPSDRFSAERTGGSVSTLTIQRTQQEDSAVYLCASSLPPGGSSYEQYFGPGTRLTVT.

The chain employs TRBV21-1 and TRBJ2-1; TRBD2, as called in the table, went unchecked against the DNA. TRBV21-1 is listed as a pseudogene. This CDR3 has 15 residues. CDR3 region: CASSKTPSSYNEQFF. Written as DNA, the CDR3 is TGTGCCAGCAGCAAAACTCCTAGCTCCTACAATGAGCAGTTCTTC.

The chain uses TRBV19 and TRBJ1-1, with D unclear. The germline gives CDR1 LNHDA, CDR2 SQIVND (reference sequence). This CDR3 is 14 amino acids long. The V end lost 1 base, the J end lost 1 base, and 7 bases lay between the germline ends. CDR3 sequence: CASSIGASNTEAFF. DNA for the CDR3: TGTGCCAGTAGTATAGGGGCCTCGAACACTGAAGCTTTCTTT.